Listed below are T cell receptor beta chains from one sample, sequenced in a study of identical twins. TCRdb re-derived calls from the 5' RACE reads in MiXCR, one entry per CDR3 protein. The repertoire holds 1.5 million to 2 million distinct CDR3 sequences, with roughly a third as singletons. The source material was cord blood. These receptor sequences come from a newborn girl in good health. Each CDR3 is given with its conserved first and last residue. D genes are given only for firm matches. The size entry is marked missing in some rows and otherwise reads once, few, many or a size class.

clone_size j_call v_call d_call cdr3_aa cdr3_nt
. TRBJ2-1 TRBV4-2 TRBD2 CASSQDGLAEAYNERFF TGTGCCAGCAGCCAAGACGGTCTAGCGGAGGCTTACAATGAGCGGTTCTTC
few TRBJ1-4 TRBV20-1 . CSALQVGDEKLFF TGCAGTGCTTTACAGGTTGGGGATGAAAAACTGTTTTTT
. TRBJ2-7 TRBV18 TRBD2 CASSRPGLAGYEQYF TGTGCCAGCTCACGACCGGGACTAGCGGGATACGAGCAGTACTTC
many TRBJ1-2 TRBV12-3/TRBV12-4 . CASSLGRHLPHYGYTF TGTGCCAGCAGTTTAGGCCGACATCTGCCTCACTATGGCTACACCTTC
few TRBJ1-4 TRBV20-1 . CSANRGPATNEKLFF TGCAGTGCTAACCGGGGACCTGCAACTAATGAAAAACTGTTTTTT
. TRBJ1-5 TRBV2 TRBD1 CASSVEGAGQPQHF TGTGCCAGCAGTGTCGAGGGGGCAGGTCAGCCCCAGCATTTT
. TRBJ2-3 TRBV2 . CASRGTSRRLTDTQYF TGTGCCAGCAGGGGTACTAGCAGGAGACTAACAGATACGCAGTATTTT
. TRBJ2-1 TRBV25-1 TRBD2 CASSAFGLASDNEQFF TGTGCCAGCAGTGCCTTCGGACTAGCTTCCGACAATGAGCAGTTCTTC
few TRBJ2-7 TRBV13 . CASSPYPTSDEQYF TGTGCCAGCAGCCCCTACCCGACTAGTGACGAGCAGTACTTC
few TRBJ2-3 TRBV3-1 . CASSQDGGGTTDTQYF TGTGCCAGCAGCCAAGATGGCGGGGGCACCACAGATACGCAGTATTTT
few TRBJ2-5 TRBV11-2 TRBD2 CASSLVASGGLETQYF TGTGCCAGCAGCTTAGTAGCCAGCGGGGGTTTGGAGACCCAGTACTTC
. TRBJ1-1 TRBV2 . CASVVTEAFF TGTGCCAGCGTAGTCACTGAAGCTTTCTTT
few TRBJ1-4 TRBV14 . CASSQDWGVTNEKLFF TGTGCCAGCAGCCAAGATTGGGGGGTAACTAATGAAAAACTGTTTTTT
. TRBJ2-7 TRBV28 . CASSHPDRHHEQYF TGTGCCAGCAGCCACCCCGACAGGCACCACGAGCAGTACTTC
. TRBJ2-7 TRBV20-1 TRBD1 CSARVLRDRRYEQYF TGCAGTGCTAGAGTCCTCCGGGACAGAAGGTACGAGCAGTACTTC
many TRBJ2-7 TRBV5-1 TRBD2 CASSSYRLADSYEQYF TGCGCCAGCAGCTCCTACCGACTAGCTGACTCCTACGAGCAGTACTTC
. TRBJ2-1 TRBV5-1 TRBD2 CASSLATLGLAGGSYNEQFF TGCGCCAGCAGCTTGGCCACATTGGGACTAGCGGGAGGGTCCTACAATGAGCAGTTCTTC